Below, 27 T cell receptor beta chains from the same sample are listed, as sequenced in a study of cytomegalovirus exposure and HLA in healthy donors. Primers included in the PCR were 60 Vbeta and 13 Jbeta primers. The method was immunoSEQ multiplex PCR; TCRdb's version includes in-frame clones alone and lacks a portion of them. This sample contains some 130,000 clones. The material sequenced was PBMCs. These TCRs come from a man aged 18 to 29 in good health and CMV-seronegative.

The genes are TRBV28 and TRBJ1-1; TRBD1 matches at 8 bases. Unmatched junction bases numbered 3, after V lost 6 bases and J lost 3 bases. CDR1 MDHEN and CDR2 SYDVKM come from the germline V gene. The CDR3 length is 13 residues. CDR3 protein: CASRETGDTEAFF. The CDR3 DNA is TGTGCCAGCAGAGAGACAGGGGACACTGAAGCTTTCTTT.

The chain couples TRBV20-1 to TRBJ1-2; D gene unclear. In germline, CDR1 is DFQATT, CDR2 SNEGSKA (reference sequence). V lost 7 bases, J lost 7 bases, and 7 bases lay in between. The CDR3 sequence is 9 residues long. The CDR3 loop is CSVTSGYTF. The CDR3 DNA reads TGCAGTGTGACATCTGGCTACACCTTC.

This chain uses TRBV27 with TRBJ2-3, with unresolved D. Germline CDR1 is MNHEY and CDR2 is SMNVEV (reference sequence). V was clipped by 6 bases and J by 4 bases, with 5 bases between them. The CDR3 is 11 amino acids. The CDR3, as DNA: TGTGCCAGCAGGTTCGCAGATACGCAGTATTTT. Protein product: CASRFADTQYF.

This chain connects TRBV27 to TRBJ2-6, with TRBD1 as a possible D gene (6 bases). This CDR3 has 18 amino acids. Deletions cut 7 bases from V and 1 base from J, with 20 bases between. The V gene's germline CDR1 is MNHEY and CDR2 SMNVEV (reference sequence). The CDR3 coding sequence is TGTGCCAGCACCCCTGGGACATTCCGCGGGTCTGGGGCCAACGTCCTGACTTTC. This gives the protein CASTPGTFRGSGANVLTF.

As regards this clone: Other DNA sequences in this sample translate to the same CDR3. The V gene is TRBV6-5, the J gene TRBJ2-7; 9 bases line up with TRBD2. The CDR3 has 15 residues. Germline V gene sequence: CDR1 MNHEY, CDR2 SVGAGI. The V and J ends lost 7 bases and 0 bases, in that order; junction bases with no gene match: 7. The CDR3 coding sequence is TGTGCCAGCACCCCAGCGGGAGGCCCCTCCTACGAGCAGTACTTC. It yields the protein CASTPAGGPSYEQYF.

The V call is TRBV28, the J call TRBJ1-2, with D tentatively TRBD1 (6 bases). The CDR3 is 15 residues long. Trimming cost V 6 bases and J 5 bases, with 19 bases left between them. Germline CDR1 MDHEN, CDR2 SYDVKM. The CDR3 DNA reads TGTGCCAGCAGCCCAACAGGGTCACCAAAGTATGGCTACACCTTC. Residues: CASSPTGSPKYGYTF.

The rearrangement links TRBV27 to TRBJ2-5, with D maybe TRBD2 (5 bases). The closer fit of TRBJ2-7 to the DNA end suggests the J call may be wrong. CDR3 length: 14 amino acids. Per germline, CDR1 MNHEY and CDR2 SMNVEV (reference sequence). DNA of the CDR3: TGTGCCAGCAGTTTAGGCGGGTGGGGTTACGAGCAGTACTTC. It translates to CASSLGGWGYEQYF.

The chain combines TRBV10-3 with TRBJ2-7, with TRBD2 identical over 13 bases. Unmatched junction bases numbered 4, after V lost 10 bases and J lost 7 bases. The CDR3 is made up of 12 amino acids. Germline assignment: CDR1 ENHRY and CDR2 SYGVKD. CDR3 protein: CATTSGREEQYF. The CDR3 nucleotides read TGTGCCACCACTAGCGGGAGGGAAGAGCAGTACTTC.

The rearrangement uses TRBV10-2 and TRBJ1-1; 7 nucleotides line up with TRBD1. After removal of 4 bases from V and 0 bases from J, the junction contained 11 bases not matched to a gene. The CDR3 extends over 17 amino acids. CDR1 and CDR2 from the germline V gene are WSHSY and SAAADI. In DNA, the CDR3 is TGCGCCAGCAGTGGTGTGGGACAGAGCACCATGAACACTGAAGCTTTCTTT. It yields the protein CASSGVGQSTMNTEAFF.

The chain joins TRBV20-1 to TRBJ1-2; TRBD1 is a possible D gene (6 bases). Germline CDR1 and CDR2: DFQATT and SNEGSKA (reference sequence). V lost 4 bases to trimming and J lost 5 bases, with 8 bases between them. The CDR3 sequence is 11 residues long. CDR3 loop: CSANTGYGYTF. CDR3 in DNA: TGCAGTGCTAACACAGGGTATGGCTACACCTTC.

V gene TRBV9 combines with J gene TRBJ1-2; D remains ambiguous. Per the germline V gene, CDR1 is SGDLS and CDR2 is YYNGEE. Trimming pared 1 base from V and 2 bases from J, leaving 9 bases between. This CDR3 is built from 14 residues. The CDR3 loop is CASSVQERNYGYTF. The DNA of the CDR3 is TGTGCCAGCAGCGTACAAGAACGGAACTATGGCTACACCTTC.

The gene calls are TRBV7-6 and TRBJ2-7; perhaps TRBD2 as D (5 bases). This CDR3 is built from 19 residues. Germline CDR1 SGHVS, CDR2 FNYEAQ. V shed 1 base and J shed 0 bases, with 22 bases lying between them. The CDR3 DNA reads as TGTGCCAGCAGCTTAGAGACGGAGTCGGACTCCCTCCCCTCCTACGAGCAGTACTTC. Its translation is CASSLETESDSLPSYEQYF.

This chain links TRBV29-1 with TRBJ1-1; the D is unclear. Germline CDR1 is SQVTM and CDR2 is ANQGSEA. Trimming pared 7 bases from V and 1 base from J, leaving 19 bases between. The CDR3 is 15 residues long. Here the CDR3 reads CSAAGGNSGNTEAFF. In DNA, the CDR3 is TGCAGCGCTGCGGGCGGGAATAGCGGGAACACTGAAGCTTTCTTT. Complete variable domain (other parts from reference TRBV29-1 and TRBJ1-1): SAVISQKPSRDICQRGTSLTIQCQVDSQVTMMFWYRQQPGQSLTLIATANQGSEATYESGFVIDKFPISRPNLTFSTLTVSNMSPEDSSIYLCSAAGGNSGNTEAFFGQGTRLTVV.

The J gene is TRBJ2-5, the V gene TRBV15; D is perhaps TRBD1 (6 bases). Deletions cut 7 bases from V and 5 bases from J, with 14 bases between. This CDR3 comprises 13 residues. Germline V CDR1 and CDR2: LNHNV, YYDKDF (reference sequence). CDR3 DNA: TGTGCCACCATGGTGCAGGGGTTGGAGACCCAGTACTTC. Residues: CATMVQGLETQYF. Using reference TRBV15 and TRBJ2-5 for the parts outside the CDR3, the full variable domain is DAMVIQNPRYQVTQFGKPVTLSCSQTLNHNVMYWYQQKSSQAPKLLFHYYDKDFNNEADTPDNFQSRRPNTSFCFLDIRSPGLGDTAMYLCATMVQGLETQYFGPGTRLLVL.

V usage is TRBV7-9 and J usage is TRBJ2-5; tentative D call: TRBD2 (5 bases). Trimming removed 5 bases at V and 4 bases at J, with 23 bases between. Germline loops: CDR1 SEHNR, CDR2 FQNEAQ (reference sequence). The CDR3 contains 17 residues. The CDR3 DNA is TGTGCCAGCAGCCTCTCCGTGGTCGTGAGGGATTCAGAGACCCAGTACTTC. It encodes CASSLSVVVRDSETQYF.

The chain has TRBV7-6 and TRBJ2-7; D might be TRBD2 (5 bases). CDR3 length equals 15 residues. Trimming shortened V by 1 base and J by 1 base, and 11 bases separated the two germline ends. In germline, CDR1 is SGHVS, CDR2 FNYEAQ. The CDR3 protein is CASSLESAESYEQYF. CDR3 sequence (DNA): TGTGCCAGCAGCTTAGAGTCAGCGGAATCCTACGAGCAGTACTTC.

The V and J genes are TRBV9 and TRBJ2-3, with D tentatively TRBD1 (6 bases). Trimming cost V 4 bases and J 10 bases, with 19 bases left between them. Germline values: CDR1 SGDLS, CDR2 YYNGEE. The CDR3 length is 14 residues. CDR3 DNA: TGTGCCAGCAGCCTTTTCAACCTTGGGGGCGCGCAGTATTTT. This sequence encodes CASSLFNLGGAQYF.

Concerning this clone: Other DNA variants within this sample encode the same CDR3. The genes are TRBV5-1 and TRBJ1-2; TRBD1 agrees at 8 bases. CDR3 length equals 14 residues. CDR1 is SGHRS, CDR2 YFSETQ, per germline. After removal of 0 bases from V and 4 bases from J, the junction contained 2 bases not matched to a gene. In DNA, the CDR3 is TGCGCCAGCAGCTTGGGACAGGGGTCCTATGGCTACACCTTC. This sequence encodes CASSLGQGSYGYTF.

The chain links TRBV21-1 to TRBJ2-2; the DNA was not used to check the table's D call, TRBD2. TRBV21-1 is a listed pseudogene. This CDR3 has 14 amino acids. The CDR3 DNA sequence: TGTGCCAGCAGCAAAGATGAGCAAACCGGGGAGCTGTTTTTT. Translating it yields CASSKDEQTGELFF.

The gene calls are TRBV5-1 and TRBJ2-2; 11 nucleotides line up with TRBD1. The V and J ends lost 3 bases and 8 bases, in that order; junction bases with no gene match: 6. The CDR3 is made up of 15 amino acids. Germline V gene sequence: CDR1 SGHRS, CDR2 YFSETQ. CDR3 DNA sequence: TGCGCCAGCAGCTCCGGGACAGGGGGAGGAGGGGAGCTGTTTTTT. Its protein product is CASSSGTGGGGELFF.

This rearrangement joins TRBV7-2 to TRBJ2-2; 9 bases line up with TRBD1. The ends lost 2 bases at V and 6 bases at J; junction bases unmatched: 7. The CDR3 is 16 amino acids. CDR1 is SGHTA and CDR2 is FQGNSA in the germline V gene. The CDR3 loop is CASSLHRGLWAGELFF. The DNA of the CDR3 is TGTGCCAGCAGCTTACACAGGGGGCTGTGGGCCGGGGAGCTGTTTTTT.

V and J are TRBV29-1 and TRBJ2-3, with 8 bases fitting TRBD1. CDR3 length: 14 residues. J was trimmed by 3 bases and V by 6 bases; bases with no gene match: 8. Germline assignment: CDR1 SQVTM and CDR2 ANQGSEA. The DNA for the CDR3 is TGCAGCGTCGCCGGACAGGGTAGAACAGATACGCAGTATTTT. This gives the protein CSVAGQGRTDTQYF.

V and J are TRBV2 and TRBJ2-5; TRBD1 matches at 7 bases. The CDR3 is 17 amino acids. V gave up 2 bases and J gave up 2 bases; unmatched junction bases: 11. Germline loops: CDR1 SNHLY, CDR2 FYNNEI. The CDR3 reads CASSERTGGPSQETQYF. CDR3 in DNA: TGTGCCAGCAGTGAAAGGACAGGCGGCCCCTCACAAGAGACCCAGTACTTC.

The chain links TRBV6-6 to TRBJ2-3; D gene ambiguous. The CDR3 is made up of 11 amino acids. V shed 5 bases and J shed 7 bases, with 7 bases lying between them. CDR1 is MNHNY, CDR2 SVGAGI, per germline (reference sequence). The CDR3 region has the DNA TGTGCCAGCAGTCCCGCGAATACGCAGTATTTT. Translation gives CASSPANTQYF.

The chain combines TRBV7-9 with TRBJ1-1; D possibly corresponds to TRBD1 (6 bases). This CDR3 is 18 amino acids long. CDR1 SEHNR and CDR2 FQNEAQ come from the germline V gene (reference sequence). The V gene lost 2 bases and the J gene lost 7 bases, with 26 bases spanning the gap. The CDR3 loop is CASSLLFESGDKSYEAFF. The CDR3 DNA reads TGTGCCAGCAGCTTACTGTTCGAGTCAGGGGACAAGAGTTATGAAGCTTTCTTT.

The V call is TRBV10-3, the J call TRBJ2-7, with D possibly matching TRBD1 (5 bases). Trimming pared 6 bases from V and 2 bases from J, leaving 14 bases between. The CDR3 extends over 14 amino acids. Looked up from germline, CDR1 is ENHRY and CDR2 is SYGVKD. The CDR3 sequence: CAISSDTPTYEQYF. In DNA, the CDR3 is TGTGCCATCAGCTCGGACACCCCAACCTACGAGCAGTACTTC.

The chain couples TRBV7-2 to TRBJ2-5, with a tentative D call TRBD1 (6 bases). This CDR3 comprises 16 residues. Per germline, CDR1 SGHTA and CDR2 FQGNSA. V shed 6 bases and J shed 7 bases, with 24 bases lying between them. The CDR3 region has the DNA TGTGCCAGCAGGGGGGCCGGTGCGACAGTTCTGGGGACCCAGTACTTC. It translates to CASRGAGATVLGTQYF.